These T cell receptor beta chains were read from a single sample in a study of T cell responses to AZD1222 COVID-19 vaccine. Repertoires were generated with immunoSEQ multiplex PCR, while TCRdb's copy carries only in-frame clones and drops some. Among 95,000 to 110,000 clones, about 90% were seen once, and the ten largest hold around 4.5%. Source: peripheral blood, taken 28 days after the second AZD1222 dose. These receptors came from an adult who received the AZD1222 COVID-19 vaccine. The CDR3 runs from the conserved cysteine through the conserved F or W. D genes are given only for firm matches. Rows may omit the clone size; those that give it use once, few, many or a size class.

>NA|TRBV7-2|NA|TRBJ2-2
TGTGCCAGCAGCTCCTTCGACAGGAAGGCTTCCACCGGGGAGCTGTTTTTT
CASSSFDRKASTGELFF
>NA|TRBV6-5|NA|TRBJ1-6
TGTGCCAGCAGGTCAGCAGGGAGCACCTCACCCCTCCACTTT
CASRSAGSTSPLHF
>once|TRBV2|NA|TRBJ1-2
TGTGCCAACCTATTGGGACATTCTAACTATGGCTACACCTTC
CANLLGHSNYGYTF
>NA|TRBV18|NA|TRBJ1-1
TGTGCCAGCTCACCGCGGGGGCGGGGAAAGGACACTGAAGCTTTCTTT
CASSPRGRGKDTEAFF
>NA|TRBV9|NA|TRBJ2-2
TGTGCCAGCAGCGTAGACAGGGCAAGCAACACCGGGGAGCTGTTTTTT
CASSVDRASNTGELFF
>NA|TRBV3-1/TRBV3-2|NA|TRBJ2-5
TGTGCCAGCAGCGCGCCCGGGGGCAAGACCCAGTACTTC
CASSAPGGKTQYF
>once|TRBV6-1|TRBD1|TRBJ1-2
TGTGCCAGCAGTGAGCCGGGACAGGGGGCCTATGGCTACACCTTC
CASSEPGQGAYGYTF
>NA|TRBV27|NA|TRBJ2-7
TGTGCCAGCAGTTTCGTTGGGGGGACAAGCTCCTACGAGCAGTACTTC
CASSFVGGTSSYEQYF
>NA|TRBV5-1|NA|TRBJ1-4
TGCGCCAGCAGCCTTGGGGGCAGCAATACTAATGAAAAACTGTTTTTT
CASSLGGSNTNEKLFF
>NA|TRBV10-3|NA|TRBJ1-1
TGTGCCATCAGTGGGGCGGGACGGCTGAACACTGAAGCTTTCTTT
CAISGAGRLNTEAFF
>NA|TRBV7-2|TRBD1|TRBJ2-5
TGTGCCAGCAGCTTTAATCAGGGGGCGAGAGAGACCCAGTACTTC
CASSFNQGARETQYF
>NA|TRBV25-1|TRBD1|TRBJ1-2
TGTGCCAGCAGTGAATCCGGCCAGGGGGATGGCTACACCTTC
CASSESGQGDGYTF
>once|TRBV20-1|NA|TRBJ2-7
TGCAGTGCTAGTCTTGGGCTCGCGGGAAGCTCCTACGAGCAGTACTTC
CSASLGLAGSSYEQYF
>NA|TRBV10-2|NA|TRBJ2-7
TGCGCCAGCAGTCCCGAACCCTACGAGCAGTACTTC
CASSPEPYEQYF
>few|TRBV6-5|TRBD1|TRBJ1-6
TGTGCCAGCAGTTTAGGGGGACAGAGTAATAATTCACCCCTCCACTTT
CASSLGGQSNNSPLHF
>NA|TRBV19|NA|TRBJ1-4
TGTGCCAGTAGTATGGGCTTAGAAAAACTGTTTTTT
CASSMGLEKLFF
>NA|TRBV5-4|TRBD1|TRBJ1-2
TGTGCCAGCAGCTTTTGGGGACAGGGGTCTGGCTACACCTTC
CASSFWGQGSGYTF
>NA|TRBV12-3/TRBV12-4|NA|TRBJ1-5
TGTGCCAGCAGTTTCCGGGGGGATGGGCCCCAGCATTTT
CASSFRGDGPQHF
>NA|TRBV5-6|NA|TRBJ1-2
TGTGCCAGCAGCTTGGTAGGGGGGGAGACAGGAATTCTTTATGGCTACACCTTC
CASSLVGGETGILYGYTF
>NA|TRBV24-1|TRBD1|TRBJ2-7
TGTGCCACCAGTGACACAACGACAGGGGCCTACGAGCAGTACTTC
CATSDTTTGAYEQYF
>NA|TRBV4-2|NA|TRBJ2-1
TGTGCCAGCAGCCAAGACTATTCCAAGTCCTTCGGGTTCTTC
CASSQDYSKSFGFF
>NA|TRBV19|NA|TRBJ2-1
TGTGCCAGTAGCCCCTCGGGACAATTCTACAATGAGCAGTTCTTC
CASSPSGQFYNEQFF
>NA|TRBV28|NA|TRBJ2-2
TGTGCCAGCAGTTTGGTTCGTACCGGGGAGCTGTTTTTT
CASSLVRTGELFF
>NA|TRBV7-8|NA|TRBJ2-1
TGTGCCAGCAGCTTAGGCCTTCCTGGACAGAATGAGCAGTTCTTC
CASSLGLPGQNEQFF
>NA|TRBV5-1|NA|TRBJ1-1
TGCGCCAGCCGCCGGGACACTATGAACACTGAAGCTTTCTTT
CASRRDTMNTEAFF
>NA|TRBV4-3|TRBD1|TRBJ1-6
TGCGCCAGCAGGGGACAGGGGTTGGGGTCACCCCTCCACTTT
CASRGQGLGSPLHF
>NA|TRBV6-6|NA|TRBJ1-2
TGTGCCAGCAGTTACTCGACCACGGTCTATGGCTACACCTTC
CASSYSTTVYGYTF
>once|TRBV3-1/TRBV3-2|TRBD1|TRBJ1-1
TGCGCCAGCAGACAAACAGGGGCGACCACTGAAGCTTTCTTT
CASRQTGATTEAFF
>NA|TRBV5-8|NA|TRBJ1-4
TGTGCCAGCTGGTTCGCAGGGCATGAAAAACTGTTTTTT
CASWFAGHEKLFF
>NA|TRBV27|NA|TRBJ2-2
TGTGCCAGCAGTTTATCGGAGGCCACCGGGGAGCTGTTTTTT
CASSLSEATGELFF
>NA|TRBV29-1|NA|TRBJ1-2
TGCAGCGTTGGAATTGCGGGATACAGGTACACCTTC
CSVGIAGYRYTF
>NA|TRBV7-9|NA|TRBJ1-1
TGTGCCAGCAGCCCGCTAGGCGACACTGAAGCTTTCTTT
CASSPLGDTEAFF
>NA|TRBV9|NA|TRBJ2-1
TGTGCCAGCAGCGTAGGGCCTTATGACAATGAGCAGTTCTTC
CASSVGPYDNEQFF
>NA|TRBV6-5|NA|TRBJ1-3
TGTGCCAGCAGTTACTCGAACAGCCTTGGAAACACCATATATTTT
CASSYSNSLGNTIYF
>NA|TRBV9|NA|TRBJ2-1
TGTGCCAGCAGCCCTGGACTAGGGGGAAACAATGAGCAGTTCTTC
CASSPGLGGNNEQFF
>NA|TRBV27|NA|TRBJ2-7
TGTGCCAGCAGTTTCGCCCCCGGGAACTCCGTCGACGAGCAGTACTTC
CASSFAPGNSVDEQYF
>NA|TRBV28|TRBD2|TRBJ2-2
TGTGCCAGCAGTTTACTAGCGGGGGGGCCCGGGGAGCTGTTTTTT
CASSLLAGGPGELFF
>NA|TRBV7-9|NA|TRBJ2-1
TGTGCCAGCACCTGGGGAGTAAATGAGCAGTTCTTC
CASTWGVNEQFF
>NA|TRBV7-2|NA|TRBJ1-3
TGTGCCAGCAGCTTCAGGGGTGGAAACACCATATATTTT
CASSFRGGNTIYF
>NA|TRBV24-1|TRBD2|TRBJ2-3
TGTGCCACTGAAGGACTAGCGGGGGGTACAGATACGCAGTATTTT
CATEGLAGGTDTQYF
>NA|TRBV30|NA|TRBJ1-4
TGTGCCTGGAGTGGGCTGAATGAAAAACTGTTTTTT
CAWSGLNEKLFF
>once|TRBV5-8|TRBD1|TRBJ2-1
TGTGCCAGCAGCCGGGGACAGGGCGGCAATGAGCAGTTCTTC
CASSRGQGGNEQFF
>NA|TRBV29-1|NA|TRBJ2-2
TGCAGCGCCCGCCTTGGCGGGGGGGAGCTGTTTTTT
CSARLGGGELFF
>once|TRBV6-5|NA|TRBJ2-5
TGTGCCAGCAGTCGGAATGAGTACCAAGAGACCCAGTACTTC
CASSRNEYQETQYF
>NA|TRBV28|TRBD1|TRBJ1-2
TGTGCCAGCAGTTTGGCCTACAGGGGCTATGGCTACACCTTC
CASSLAYRGYGYTF
>NA|TRBV7-9|NA|TRBJ1-2
TGTGCCAGCAAAGGGATACATGGCTACACCTTC
CASKGIHGYTF
>NA|TRBV7-9|NA|TRBJ1-2
TGTGCCAGCAGCTTAAACTATGGCTACACCTTC
CASSLNYGYTF
>NA|TRBV5-1|NA|TRBJ2-5
TGCGCCAGCAGCCCACCTCAGGGCAACCAAGAGACCCAGTACTTC
CASSPPQGNQETQYF
>NA|TRBV9|TRBD2|TRBJ2-5
TGTGCCAGCAGCGTAGTCGGGGGGGAAGAGACCCAGTACTTC
CASSVVGGEETQYF
>NA|TRBV7-2|NA|TRBJ2-5
TGTGCCAGCAGCTTAAGGTCAGGAGACCAAGAGACCCAGTACTTC
CASSLRSGDQETQYF